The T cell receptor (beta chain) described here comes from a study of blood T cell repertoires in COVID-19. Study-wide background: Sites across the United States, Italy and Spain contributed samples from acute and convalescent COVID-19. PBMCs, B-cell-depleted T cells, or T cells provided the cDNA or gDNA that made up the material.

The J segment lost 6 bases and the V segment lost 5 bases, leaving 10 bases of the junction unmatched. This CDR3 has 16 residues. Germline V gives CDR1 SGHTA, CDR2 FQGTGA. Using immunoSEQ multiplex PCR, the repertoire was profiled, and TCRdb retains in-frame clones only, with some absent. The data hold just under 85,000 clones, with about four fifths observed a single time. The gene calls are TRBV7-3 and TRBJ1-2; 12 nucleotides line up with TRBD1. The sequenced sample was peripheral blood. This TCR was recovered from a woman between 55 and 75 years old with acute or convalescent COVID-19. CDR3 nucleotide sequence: TGTGCCAGCAGCCTTACCCCCGGGACAGGGGGCAATGGCTACACCTTC. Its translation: CASSLTPGTGGNGYTF.